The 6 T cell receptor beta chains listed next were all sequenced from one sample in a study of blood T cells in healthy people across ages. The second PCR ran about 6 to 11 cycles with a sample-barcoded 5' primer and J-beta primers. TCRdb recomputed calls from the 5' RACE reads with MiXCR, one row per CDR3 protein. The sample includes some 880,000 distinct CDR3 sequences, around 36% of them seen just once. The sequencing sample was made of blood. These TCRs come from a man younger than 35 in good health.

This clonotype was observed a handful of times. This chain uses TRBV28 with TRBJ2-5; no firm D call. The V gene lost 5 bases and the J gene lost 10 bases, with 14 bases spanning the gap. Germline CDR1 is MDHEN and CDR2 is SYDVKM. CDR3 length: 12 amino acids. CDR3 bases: TGTGCCAGCAGTCCCTCGACGTGGTTCCAGTACTTC. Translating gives CASSPSTWFQYF. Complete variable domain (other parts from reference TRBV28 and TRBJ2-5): DVKVTQSSRYLVKRTGEKVFLECVQDMDHENMFWYRQDPGLGLRLIYFSYDVKMKEKGDIPEGYSVSREKKERFSLILESASTNQTSMYLCASSPSTWFQYFGPGTRLLVL.

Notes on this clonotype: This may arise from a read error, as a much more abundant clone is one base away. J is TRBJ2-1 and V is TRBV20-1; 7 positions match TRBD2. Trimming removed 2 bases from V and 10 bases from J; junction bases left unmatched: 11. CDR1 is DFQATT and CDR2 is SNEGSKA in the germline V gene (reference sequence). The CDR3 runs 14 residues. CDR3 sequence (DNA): TGCAGTGCTAGATCGGGGGGTATCACCTACGAGCAGTTCTTC. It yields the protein CSARSGGITYEQFF.

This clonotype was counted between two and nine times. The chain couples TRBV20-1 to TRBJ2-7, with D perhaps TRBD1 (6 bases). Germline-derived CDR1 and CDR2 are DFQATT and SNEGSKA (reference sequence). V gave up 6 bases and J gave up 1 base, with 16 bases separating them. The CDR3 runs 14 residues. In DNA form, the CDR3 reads TGCAGTGCCCTCTCCCGGACAGATTCCTACGAGCAGTACTTC. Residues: CSALSRTDSYEQYF.

The CDR3, as DNA: TGTGCCAGCAGCCGCCATGGTCCAGGACTAGCGGGGGGCAATGAGCAGTTCTTC. Its translation is CASSRHGPGLAGGNEQFF. This chain links TRBV7-2 with TRBJ2-1; TRBD2 matches at 14 bases. Germline values: CDR1 SGHTA, CDR2 FQGNSA. The V gene end was trimmed by 5 bases and the J gene end by 6 bases; junction bases not matched to a gene: 12. The CDR3 contains 18 residues.

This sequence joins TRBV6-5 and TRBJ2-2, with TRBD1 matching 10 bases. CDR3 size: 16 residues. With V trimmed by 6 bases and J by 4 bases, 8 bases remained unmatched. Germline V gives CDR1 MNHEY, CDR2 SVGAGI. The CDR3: CASRGKGQGTTGELFF. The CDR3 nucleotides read TGTGCCAGCAGAGGGAAGGGACAGGGGACCACCGGGGAGCTGTTTTTT.

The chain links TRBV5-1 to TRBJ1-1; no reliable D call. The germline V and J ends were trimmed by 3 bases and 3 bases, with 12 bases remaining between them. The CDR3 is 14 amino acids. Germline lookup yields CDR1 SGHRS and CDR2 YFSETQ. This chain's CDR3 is CASSSEGTHTEAFF. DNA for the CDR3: TGCGCCAGCAGCTCGGAGGGCACCCACACTGAAGCTTTCTTT.